The clone carrying this T cell receptor (beta chain) has only a few counts. What it binds is not known. The data were taken from a study of response to subunit inactivated influenza vaccine. Study observations and caveats: The authors offered the suggestion that each seasonal influenza vaccination recruits few new T cells.

V was trimmed by 5 bases and J by 12 bases, leaving 14 bases between them. This CDR3 spans 12 amino acids. Via MiXCR, TCRdb re-called the RT-PCR reads, giving one row per CDR3 protein. The sample records around 470,000 distinct CDR3 sequences, 6% to 9% being singletons. V and J are TRBV12-3 or TRBV12-4 and TRBJ2-1; maybe TRBD2 (6 bases). Specimen: PBMCs from blood, collected less than 30 months after vaccination. This clonotype was obtained from a man between 50 and 69 years old who received an inactivated influenza vaccine. The CDR3 nucleotides are TGTGCCAGCAGTCCCGACCGGGACTTGCAGTTCTTC. It is translated as CASSPDRDLQFF.